This T cell receptor beta chain comes out of a study of T cell changes during pregnancy in multiple sclerosis. Generated by immunoSEQ multiplex PCR, the TCRdb table keeps only in-frame clones and is missing some. This sample has tens of thousands of clones; approximately 90% occur once, and the top ten carry under 6%. This CDR3 spans 15 amino acids. Germline V gene sequence: CDR1 MDHEN, CDR2 SYDVKM. Trimming left V 4 bases short and J 0 bases short, with 11 bases between. Here the sequenced sample was CD8+ T cells from peripheral blood mononuclear cells, taken after pregnancy. The sequence came from a female donor in good health, enrolled as a control in a pregnancy study. This rearrangement joins TRBV28 to TRBJ2-3, with D unresolved. The CDR3 DNA follows: TGTGCCAGCAGTTCTGAGATAGTTAGCACAGATACGCAGTATTTT. It codes for CASSSEIVSTDTQYF.